The 13 T cell receptor beta chains below all came from one sample that was sequenced in a study of OX40 agonist ivuxolimab in advanced cancers. Some clones are missing from TCRdb's copy, which holds only in-frame ones; the method was immunoSEQ multiplex PCR. The data hold 35,000 to 40,000 clones, with 92% observed a single time. Sample: CD4+ or CD8+ T cells sorted from blood, taken in a trial of the OX40 agonist ivuxolimab. These receptors were obtained from an adult with an advanced solid tumor such as melanoma, head and neck, liver or kidney cancer.

The chain combines TRBV6-5 with TRBJ1-4; D unresolved. Deletions cut 3 bases from V and 7 bases from J, with 6 bases between. Germline CDR1 and CDR2: MNHEY and SVGAGI. The CDR3 spans 12 residues. CDR3 DNA sequence: TGTGCCAGCAGTTATGTCGGTGAAAAACTGTTTTTT. It is translated as CASSYVGEKLFF.

The chain carries TRBV11-2 and TRBJ2-7; TRBD1 matches 11 bases. The CDR3 has 15 residues. V was pared by 4 bases and J by 0 bases, with 2 bases of the junction left unmatched. The germline V gene encodes CDR1 SGHAT and CDR2 FQNNGV. The CDR3 DNA reads as TGTGCCAGCAGCTGGGGACAGGGGGGCTCCTACGAGCAGTACGTC. Protein product: CASSWGQGGSYEQYV.

The chain recombines TRBV14 with TRBJ2-7; 11 nucleotides agree with TRBD1. The germline CDR1 and CDR2 sequences are SGHDN and FVKESK. CDR3 size: 20 residues. V trimming: 4 bases; J trimming: 3 bases; junction bases outside the gene matches: 20. In nucleotides, the CDR3 is TGTGCCAGCAGCCCTGGACCGGGACAGGGGGTATCTCCCTACTTCTACGAGCAGTACGTC. Its protein is CASSPGPGQGVSPYFYEQYV.

The chain couples TRBV7-8 to TRBJ2-1; 7 bases match TRBD2. This CDR3 is 16 amino acids long. The V gene end was trimmed by 2 bases and the J gene end by 4 bases; junction bases not matched to a gene: 8. The germline V gene has CDR1 SGHVS and CDR2 FQNEAQ. The CDR3 loop is CASSLTWRGGYNEQFF. CDR3 nucleotides: TGTGCCAGCAGCTTAACGTGGCGGGGAGGGTACAATGAGCAGTTCTTC.

The J gene is TRBJ2-3, the V gene TRBV28; 8 nucleotides match TRBD2. This CDR3 is 15 amino acids long. Germline V gives CDR1 MDHEN, CDR2 SYDVKM. With V trimmed by 4 bases and J by 2 bases, 5 bases remained unmatched. The CDR3 region is CASSSSSGLTDTQYF. The CDR3 DNA reads as TGTGCCAGCAGTTCCTCTAGCGGGCTCACAGATACGCAGTATTTT.

This rearrangement joins TRBV9 to TRBJ2-1; 8 nucleotides match TRBD2. The CDR3 totals 15 residues. J was trimmed by 6 bases and V by 0 bases; bases with no gene match: 5. Per the germline V gene, CDR1 is SGDLS and CDR2 is YYNGEE. CDR3 nucleotides: TGTGCCAGCAGCGTAGGAGCGGGAGCGAGCAATGAGCAGTTCTTC. Protein: CASSVGAGASNEQFF. The full variable domain, in which reference TRBV9 and TRBJ2-1 provide the parts outside the CDR3, is DSGVTQTPKHLITATGQRVTLRCSPRSGDLSVYWYQQSLDQGLQFLIQYYNGEERAKGNILERFSAQQFPDLHSELNLSSLELGDSALYFCASSVGAGASNEQFFGPGTRLTVL.

The chain uses TRBV9 and TRBJ1-2; 8 bases are shared with TRBD1. The CDR3 is 13 residues long. CDR1 SGDLS and CDR2 YYNGEE come from the germline V gene. V dropped 3 bases and J dropped 8; count of bases not matched to a gene: 6. Here the CDR3 DNA reads TGTGCCAGCAGCGAAGGACAGGGTGGAGGCTACACCTTC. Translating it yields CASSEGQGGGYTF.

The chain carries TRBV4-3 and TRBJ2-1; unclear D gene. CDR1 and CDR2 from the germline V gene are LGHNA and YSLEER. V lost 0 bases and J lost 6, with 9 bases in between. The CDR3 length is 14 residues. CDR3 loop: CASSQDISPNEQFF. The DNA of the CDR3 is TGCGCCAGCAGCCAAGACATCAGCCCCAATGAGCAGTTCTTC.

J is TRBJ2-3 and V is TRBV7-3; D remains unclear. V shed 2 bases and J shed 3 bases, with 6 bases lying between them. In germline, CDR1 is SGHTA, CDR2 FQGTGA. There are 13 residues in the CDR3. The CDR3 bases are TGTGCCAGCAGCTTAGTAAAAACAGATACGCAGTATTTT. Protein product: CASSLVKTDTQYF.

The genes are TRBV12-5 and TRBJ2-1; TRBD2 agrees at 7 bases. There are 18 residues in the CDR3. The V and J ends lost 3 bases and 0 bases, in that order; junction bases with no gene match: 11. Germline CDR1 reads LGHNT; CDR2 reads FRNRAP. Here the CDR3 DNA reads TGTGCTAGTGGTTTCTTCATAGCGGGCTCGAGCTCCTACAATGAGCAGTTCTTC. Amino acid sequence: CASGFFIAGSSSYNEQFF.

This chain uses TRBV7-2 with TRBJ2-4; possibly TRBD1 for D (6 bases). This CDR3 comprises 11 residues. V lost 11 bases, J lost 6 bases, and 11 bases lay in between. The germline V gene encodes CDR1 SGHTA and CDR2 FQGNSA. The CDR3 DNA follows: TGTGCCTTCTTACAGGGAAACATTCAGTACTTC. Amino acid sequence: CAFLQGNIQYF.

J is TRBJ2-1 and V is TRBV29-1; TRBD2 is a possible D gene (6 bases). The CDR3 has 16 amino acids. Per the germline V gene, CDR1 is SQVTM and CDR2 is ANQGSEA. V was trimmed by 1 base and J by 4 bases, leaving 17 bases between them. Here the CDR3 DNA reads TGCAGCGTTGAAGGACCTTGGCGGGAAGGGTACAATGAGCAGTTCTTC. Its protein product is CSVEGPWREGYNEQFF.

This chain links TRBV7-2 with TRBJ1-1; D is uncertain. Trimming removed 4 bases from V and 5 bases from J, with 14 bases in between. The CDR3 has 14 amino acids. Germline assignment: CDR1 SGHTA and CDR2 FQGNSA. As DNA, the CDR3 is TGTGCCAGCAGCTCCCAACCGGTATTAACTGAAGCTTTCTTT. Translated: CASSSQPVLTEAFF.